Shown below are 22 T cell receptor beta chains from a single sample sequenced in a study of PD-L1 blockade in urothelial cancer. Time point of the sample: pretreatment peripheral blood. Sequencing was performed with immunoSEQ multiplex PCR; in TCRdb, only in-frame clones are kept and a portion is missing. The sample contains fewer than 100,000 clones, 70% to 90% of which appear only once. Material: PBMCs, obtained around atezolizumab (anti-PD-L1) treatment. All receptors derive from a man aged 35 to 55 with urothelial cancer.

The rearrangement joins TRBV29-1 to TRBJ2-1; 14 positions match TRBD2. V lost 3 bases and J lost 4; bases outside the gene matches: 11. The CDR3 is made up of 18 amino acids. Per the germline V gene, CDR1 is SQVTM and CDR2 is ANQGSEA. The CDR3 DNA reads as TGCAGCGTTGAGTGGACTAGCGGGAGGACTGCCTTATACAATGAGCAGTTCTTC. Translation gives CSVEWTSGRTALYNEQFF.

This rearrangement joins TRBV9 to TRBJ2-6; TRBD1 matches 10 bases. This CDR3 spans 17 amino acids. Trimming removed 3 bases from V and 3 bases from J; junction bases left unmatched: 6. Germline V gene lookup returns CDR1 SGDLS and CDR2 YYNGEE. CDR3 nucleotides: TGTGCCAGCAGCGCGACAGGGGGCGCGTTTGGGGCCAACGTCCTGACTTTC. Encoded protein: CASSATGGAFGANVLTF.

The chain has TRBV13 and TRBJ2-2; D is perhaps TRBD2 (6 bases). The CDR3 is 14 amino acids. Trimming took 4 bases from V and 4 from J, leaving 10 bases between them. Germline V lookup: CDR1 PRHDT, CDR2 FYEKMQ (reference sequence). CDR3 residues: CASSYGLSTGELFF. DNA for the CDR3: TGTGCCAGCAGCTATGGACTAAGCACCGGGGAGCTGTTTTTT. Using reference TRBV13 and TRBJ2-2 for the parts outside the CDR3, the full variable domain is AAGVIQSPRHLIKEKRETATLKCYPIPRHDTVYWYQQGPGQDPQFLISFYEKMQSDKGSIPDRFSAQQFSDYHSELNMSSLELGDSALYFCASSYGLSTGELFFGEGSRLTVL.

The CDR3 sequence: CASSLEVGGGYGYTF. The CDR3 nucleotides are TGTGCCAGCAGCTTGGAGGTCGGAGGCGGCTATGGCTACACCTTC. The chain uses TRBV5-8 and TRBJ1-2; D call uncertain. CDR3 size: 15 residues. V was clipped by 0 bases and J by 4 bases, with 13 bases between them. Germline CDR1 reads SGHTS; CDR2 reads YDEGEE.

A single count supports this clone. The chain recombines TRBV7-2 with TRBJ2-7, with no clear D. With 3 bases removed from V and 6 bases from J, the gap between germline ends came to 15 bases. CDR3 size: 14 residues. Germline V CDR1 and CDR2: SGHTA, FQGNSA. The DNA of the CDR3 is TGTGCCAGCAGCTTCCTCCTAGGAGTGTCCGAGCAGTACTTC. Encoded protein: CASSFLLGVSEQYF.

The table lists this clone with a few counts. CDR3 sequence: CASSYPAGESSYEQYF. The CDR3 nucleotides read TGTGCCAGCAGTTACCCCGCGGGGGAAAGCTCCTACGAGCAGTACTTC. V usage is TRBV6-6 and J usage is TRBJ2-7, with 7 bases identical to TRBD2. The CDR3 has 16 amino acids. CDR1 and CDR2 from the germline V gene are MNHNY and SVGAGI (reference sequence). Trimming cost V 2 bases and J 0 bases; bases outside gene matches: 7.

The table lists this clone with a count of one. This sequence joins TRBV27 and TRBJ1-1; D ambiguous. Germline CDR1 reads MNHEY; CDR2 reads SMNVEV (reference sequence). The CDR3 is 14 residues long. The germline V and J ends were trimmed by 2 bases and 1 base, with 8 bases remaining between them. In nucleotides, the CDR3 is TGTGCCAGCAGTTTACGGCCGGGGAACACTGAAGCTTTCTTT. Its translation: CASSLRPGNTEAFF.

The genes are TRBV6-4 and TRBJ2-1, with 11 bases identical to TRBD2. This CDR3 has 14 amino acids. V shed 6 bases, J shed 10 bases, and the junction held 8 bases outside the gene matches. Looked up from germline, CDR1 is MRHNA and CDR2 is SNTAGT. The CDR3 DNA reads TGTGCCAGCAGGAGACTAGCGGGGTCCGGGGAGCAGTTCTTC. Its translation is CASRRLAGSGEQFF.

V is TRBV28 and J is TRBJ1-1; D is ambiguous. The CDR3 spans 12 residues. Trimming cost V 6 bases and J 2 bases, with 7 bases left between them. Germline loops: CDR1 MDHEN, CDR2 SYDVKM. CDR3 sequence reads: CASSQSNTEAFF. The CDR3 DNA follows: TGTGCCAGCAGCCAGTCCAACACTGAAGCTTTCTTT.

This sequence joins TRBV28 and TRBJ1-4; D is unresolved. Germline V gene sequence: CDR1 MDHEN, CDR2 SYDVKM. The CDR3 consists of 11 residues. In DNA form, the CDR3 reads TGTGCTGGGTCCCGGGGTGAAAAACTGTTTTTT. Translated, it gives CAGSRGEKLFF.

The gene calls are TRBV19 and TRBJ2-1; D is perhaps TRBD1 (6 bases). CDR1 is LNHDA and CDR2 is SQIVND in the germline V gene (reference sequence). The CDR3 covers 17 residues. Between the trimmed V and J ends, which lost 1 base and 1 base, there was a span of 14 bases. The CDR3 loop is CASSIASGAPSYNEQFF. The CDR3 region has the DNA TGTGCCAGTAGTATAGCCTCAGGGGCCCCTTCCTACAATGAGCAGTTCTTC.

In this sample, this clone turned up once. The rearrangement uses TRBV28 and TRBJ1-4; 8 bases agree with TRBD1. J gave up 5 bases and V 1 base, and 6 bases lay outside the gene matches. This CDR3 is built from 16 residues. CDR1 is MDHEN, CDR2 SYDVKM, per germline. Written as DNA, the CDR3 is TGTGCCAGCAGTTTATCCACAGGGGGGGAGAATGAAAAACTGTTTTTT. Protein product: CASSLSTGGENEKLFF.

The V call is TRBV11-2, the J call TRBJ2-1; 7 bases map to TRBD2. Trimming removed 1 base from V and 4 bases from J; junction bases left unmatched: 7. Germline-derived CDR1 and CDR2 are SGHAT and FQNNGV. The CDR3 has 16 amino acids. CDR3 coding DNA: TGTGCCAGCAGCTTAGGTGGCAAGCGGGATTACAATGAGCAGTTCTTC. Its protein product is CASSLGGKRDYNEQFF.

The chain uses TRBV4-1 and TRBJ2-5; D might be TRBD2 (6 bases). Trimming left V 0 bases short and J 6 bases short, with 14 bases between. Germline CDR1 is MGHRA and CDR2 is YSYEKL. This CDR3 spans 15 amino acids. CDR3 sequence reads: CASSQDMGGWKTQYF. The CDR3 DNA is TGCGCCAGCAGCCAAGATATGGGAGGCTGGAAGACCCAGTACTTC.

The chain recombines TRBV11-1 with TRBJ2-7; 8 bases are a match to TRBD1. The CDR3 extends over 15 amino acids. Germline V lookup: CDR1 SGHAT, CDR2 FQDESV (reference sequence). With V trimmed by 5 bases and J by 3 bases, 9 bases remained unmatched. CDR3 sequence: CASSPPGQAIYEQYF. The DNA for the CDR3 is TGTGCCAGCAGCCCTCCGGGACAGGCGATCTACGAGCAGTACTTC.

On this clone: Germline is not matched at one junction end, which may reflect a read error. The rearrangement joins TRBV7-6 to TRBJ2-2; 9 nucleotides align to TRBD2. There are 15 residues in the CDR3. CDR1 SGHVS and CDR2 FNYEAQ come from the germline V gene. The CDR3: CASSFSSGNAGELFF. CDR3 in DNA: TGTGCCAGCAGCTTTTCTAGCGGGAACGCCGGGGAGCTGTTTTTT.

The V and J genes are TRBV4-3 and TRBJ2-1; unclear D gene. V lost 0 bases, J lost 2 bases, and 2 bases lay in between. CDR1 and CDR2 from the germline V gene are LGHNA and YSLEER. The CDR3 totals 13 residues. The CDR3 loop reads CASSQDTYNEQFF. The CDR3 bases are TGCGCCAGCAGCCAAGATACCTACAATGAGCAGTTCTTC.

CDR3 amino acids: CASAWGVMTSRNEQFF. CDR3 sequence (DNA): TGCGCCAGCGCCTGGGGGGTCATGACTAGCCGCAATGAGCAGTTCTTC. The genes are TRBV5-1 and TRBJ2-1; TRBD2 matches 7 bases. Germline trimming cut 7 bases from V and 6 bases from J; bases unmatched to any gene: 16. The CDR3 sequence is 16 residues long. The germline V gene encodes CDR1 SGHRS and CDR2 YFSETQ.

This clone has just one count. V and J are TRBV5-1 and TRBJ1-2, with TRBD1 identical over 7 bases. The CDR3 loop spans 13 amino acids. The germline gives CDR1 SGHRS, CDR2 YFSETQ. Trimming took 0 bases from V and 7 from J; bases not matched to a gene: 3. CDR3 DNA sequence: TGCGCCAGCAGCTTGGAGACAGGGACTGGCTACACCTTC. It translates to CASSLETGTGYTF.

This CDR3 reads CASSFTSNTGELFF. CDR3 coding DNA: TGTGCCAGCAGCTTCACATCTAACACCGGGGAGCTGTTTTTT. The rearrangement uses TRBV5-5 and TRBJ2-2; D gene uncertain. The V and J ends lost 2 bases and 2 bases respectively, with 7 bases between them. CDR3 size: 14 residues. CDR1 and CDR2 from the germline V gene are SGHKS and YYEKEE (reference sequence).

The V and J genes are TRBV5-1 and TRBJ1-1, with D possibly TRBD1 on 5 matching bases. CDR1 is SGHRS, CDR2 YFSETQ, per germline. V lost 2 bases to trimming and J lost 11 bases, with 13 bases between them. This CDR3 is 12 amino acids long. The CDR3 here is CASSFSGTWAFF. DNA of the CDR3: TGCGCCAGCAGCTTCTCCGGGACTTGGGCTTTCTTT.

The V gene is TRBV19, the J gene TRBJ1-1; D is ambiguous. Germline CDR1 LNHDA, CDR2 SQIVND (reference sequence). V was cut by 6 bases and J by 4 bases, with 12 bases left in between. The CDR3 is made up of 13 amino acids. Here the CDR3 DNA reads TGTGCCAGTAGCGGCGGAACGGCCACTGAAGCTTTCTTT. It is translated as CASSGGTATEAFF.